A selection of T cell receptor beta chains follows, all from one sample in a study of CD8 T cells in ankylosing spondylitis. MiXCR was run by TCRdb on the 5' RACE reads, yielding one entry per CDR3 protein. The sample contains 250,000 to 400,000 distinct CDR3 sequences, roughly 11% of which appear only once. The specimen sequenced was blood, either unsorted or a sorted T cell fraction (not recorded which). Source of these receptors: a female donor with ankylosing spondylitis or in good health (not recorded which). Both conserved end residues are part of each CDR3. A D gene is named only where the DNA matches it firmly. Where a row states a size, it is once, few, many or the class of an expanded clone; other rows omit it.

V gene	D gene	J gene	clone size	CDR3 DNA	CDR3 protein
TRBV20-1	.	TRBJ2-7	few	TGCAGTGCTGGAGGCCTAGTCGTGTACGAGCAGTACTTC	CSAGGLVVYEQYF
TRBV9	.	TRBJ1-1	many	TGTGCCAGCTCAACTATGGGCGGGGAAGGGACTGAAGCTTTCTTT	CASSTMGGEGTEAFF
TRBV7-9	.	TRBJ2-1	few	TGTGCCAGCAGCTTACGCCAGGGGAGGGCCTACAATGAGCAGTTCTTC	CASSLRQGRAYNEQFF
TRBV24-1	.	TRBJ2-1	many	TGTGCCACCAGTGGTAGCGCGAGCTCCTACAATGAGCAGTTCTTC	CATSGSASSYNEQFF
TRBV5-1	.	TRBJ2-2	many	TGCGCCAGCAGCTTGAGGCTAGCCTCTGGGGAGCTGTTTTTT	CASSLRLASGELFF
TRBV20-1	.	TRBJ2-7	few	TGCAGTGCGACGCCCGTACAGGGGAGGGAGCAGTACTTC	CSATPVQGREQYF
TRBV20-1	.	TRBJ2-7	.	TGCAGTGCTAGAGATCCGTTGTCGTACGAGCAGTACTTC	CSARDPLSYEQYF
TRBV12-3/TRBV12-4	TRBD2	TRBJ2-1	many	TGTGCCAGCAGTTTGGGGGGACTACCCAATGAGCAGTTCTTC	CASSLGGLPNEQFF
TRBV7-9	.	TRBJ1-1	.	TGTGCCAGCAGCTTAGGTGCAGGGTTGGACACTGAAGCTTTCTTT	CASSLGAGLDTEAFF
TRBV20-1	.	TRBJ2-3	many	TGCAGTGGTTTAGGGGGAACAGATACGCAGTATTTT	CSGLGGTDTQYF
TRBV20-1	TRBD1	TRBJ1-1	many	TGCAGTGCTAGTGATTGGCTCTCCGCCAACAGGGGTTTGAACACTGAAGCTTTCTTT	CSASDWLSANRGLNTEAFF
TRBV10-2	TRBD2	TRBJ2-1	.	TGCGCCACCTCTAGCGGATTCAATGAGCAGTTCTTC	CATSSGFNEQFF
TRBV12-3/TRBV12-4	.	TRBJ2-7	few	TGTGCCAGCAGGCTCAGGGGGGCACCCTACGAGCAGTACTTC	CASRLRGAPYEQYF
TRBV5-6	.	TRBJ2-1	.	TGTGCCAGCAGCTTTGTTCCAAATGAGCAGTTCTTC	CASSFVPNEQFF
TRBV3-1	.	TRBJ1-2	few	TGTGCCAGCAGCCAACTCCGGGGGACCTATGGCTACACCTTC	CASSQLRGTYGYTF
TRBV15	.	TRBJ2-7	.	TGTGCCACCAGCAGAGATTTGGGCTCCAGCTCCTACGAGCAGTACTTC	CATSRDLGSSSYEQYF
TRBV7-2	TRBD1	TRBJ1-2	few	TGTGCCAGCAGCTTAATAGGACAGGGGGACGGCTACACCTTC	CASSLIGQGDGYTF
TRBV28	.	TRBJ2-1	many	TGTGCCAGCAGCCGGACTTCGTACAATGAGCAGTTCTTC	CASSRTSYNEQFF
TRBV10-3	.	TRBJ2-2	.	TGTGCCATCAGTGGGGGGGGGCAACTGAACACCGGGGAGCTGTTTTTT	CAISGGGQLNTGELFF
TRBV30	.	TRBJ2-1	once	TGTGCCTGGAGTGCCCCGTACGGGAGAAAGAATGAGCAGTTCTTC	CAWSAPYGRKNEQFF
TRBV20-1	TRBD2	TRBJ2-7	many	TGCAGTGCTAGCAGCGGGGGTTCCTACGAGCAGTACTTC	CSASSGGSYEQYF
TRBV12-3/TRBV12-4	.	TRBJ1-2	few	TGTGCCAGCACCCCCGGGGGTCTCAGTGGCTACACCTTC	CASTPGGLSGYTF
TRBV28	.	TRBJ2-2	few	TGTGCCAGCAGTTTGCAAACCGGGGAGCTGTTTTTT	CASSLQTGELFF
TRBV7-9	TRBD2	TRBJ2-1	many	TGTGCCAGCAGCCCTAGGACTAGCGCAACCTACAATGAGCAGTTCTTC	CASSPRTSATYNEQFF
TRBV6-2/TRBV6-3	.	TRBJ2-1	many	TGTGCCAGCAGTAACCGAGGACTAACCCGTGAGCAGTTCTTC	CASSNRGLTREQFF
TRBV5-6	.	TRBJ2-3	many	TGTGCCAGCAGCCCAGATCAGGGATCGCAGTATTTT	CASSPDQGSQYF
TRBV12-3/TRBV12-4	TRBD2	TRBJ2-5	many	TGTGCCAGCAGTTTAGCGCTAGCGGGGGGCCGCCAAGAGACCCAGTACTTC	CASSLALAGGRQETQYF
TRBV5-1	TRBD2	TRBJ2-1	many	TGCGCCAGCAGCTTCAGCCTGCGGGGGGCGGATGAGCAGTTCTTC	CASSFSLRGADEQFF
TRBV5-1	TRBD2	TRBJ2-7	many	TGCGCCAGCAGCTCCGGGACTAGCGGGGGCCTTGTCTACGAGCAGTACTTC	CASSSGTSGGLVYEQYF
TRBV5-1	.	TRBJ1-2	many	TGCGCCAGCAGTTTATCAGGGGACGGTATCTATGGCTACACCTTC	CASSLSGDGIYGYTF
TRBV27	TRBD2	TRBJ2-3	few	TGTGCCAGCAGTCCCCTCTCGTCGGGAGGGCCTCATACGCAGTATTTT	CASSPLSSGGPHTQYF
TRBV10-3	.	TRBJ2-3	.	TGTGCCATCAGTGAGTCACCCCAGAGCCAAGGAACCAGACCCCCTTCGTCTGGCACAGATACGCAGTATTTT	CAISESPQSQGTRPPSSGTDTQYF
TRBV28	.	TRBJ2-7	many	TGTGCCAGCAGTTTAATTTCCGAGCAGTACTTC	CASSLISEQYF
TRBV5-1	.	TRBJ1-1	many	TGCGCCAGAACCCTCTCCCCAAGCAACACTGAAGCTTTCTTT	CARTLSPSNTEAFF
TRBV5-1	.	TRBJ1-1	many	TGCGCCAGCAGCTTGGGGGCGTCGGACACTGAAGCTTTCTTT	CASSLGASDTEAFF
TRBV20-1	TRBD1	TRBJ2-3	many	TGCAGTGCCTTGACAGGGGGCGCCCCAGATACGCAGTATTTT	CSALTGGAPDTQYF
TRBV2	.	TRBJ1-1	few	TGTGCCAGCAGTGTTTATCCCCCAGAAGCTTTCTTT	CASSVYPPEAFF
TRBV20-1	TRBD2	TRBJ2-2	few	TGCAGTGCTAGGGGGGACTATCCAACCGGGGAGCTGTTTTTT	CSARGDYPTGELFF
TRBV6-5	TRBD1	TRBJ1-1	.	TGTGCCAGCAGTTTGCTACAGGGGGGGGAAGCTTTCTTT	CASSLLQGGEAFF
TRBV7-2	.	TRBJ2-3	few	TGTGCCAGCAGCCCCCGTGGGGGATACACAGATACGCAGTATTTT	CASSPRGGYTDTQYF
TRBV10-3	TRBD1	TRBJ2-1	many	TGTGCCACTAACAGGGGGGACTCTGACAATGAGCAGTTCTTC	CATNRGDSDNEQFF
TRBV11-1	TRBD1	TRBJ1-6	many	TGTGCCAGCAGCTTTAACACCGGGACAGGGGGCGCCTCCTATAATTCACCCCTCCACTTT	CASSFNTGTGGASYNSPLHF
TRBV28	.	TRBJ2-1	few	TGTGCCACCCAACCCCACTACAATGAGCAGTTCTTC	CATQPHYNEQFF
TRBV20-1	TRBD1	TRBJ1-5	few	TGCAGTGCTAGAGCGGACAGGGGGATACGGCAGCCCCAGCATTTT	CSARADRGIRQPQHF
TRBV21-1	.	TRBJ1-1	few	TGTGCCAGCAGCAACGACAGGGGAGTTCTTGAAGCTTTCTTT	CASSNDRGVLEAFF
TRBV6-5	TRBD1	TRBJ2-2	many	TGTGCCAGCAGTTCAGGGACAGGGGCTACCGGGGAGCTGTTTTTT	CASSSGTGATGELFF
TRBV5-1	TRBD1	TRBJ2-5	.	TGCGCCAGCAGCCCGGGACAGGGTAATCAAGAGACCCAGTACTTC	CASSPGQGNQETQYF
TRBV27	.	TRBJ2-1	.	TGTGCCAGCAGGGAGGGGAGCTACCTCTTCAATGAGCAGTTCTTC	CASREGSYLFNEQFF
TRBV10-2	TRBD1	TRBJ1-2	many	TGCGCCAGCAGTTGGACCGGACAGGGCGACTATGGCTACACCTTC	CASSWTGQGDYGYTF
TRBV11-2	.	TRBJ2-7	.	TGTGCCAGCAGCCCCCCCGGACCCCGCTCCTACGAGCAGTACTTC	CASSPPGPRSYEQYF
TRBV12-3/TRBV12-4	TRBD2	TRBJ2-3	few	TGTGCCAGCAGTTTAAAGTCCCGCGGGGGAAGCACAGATACGCAGTATTTT	CASSLKSRGGSTDTQYF